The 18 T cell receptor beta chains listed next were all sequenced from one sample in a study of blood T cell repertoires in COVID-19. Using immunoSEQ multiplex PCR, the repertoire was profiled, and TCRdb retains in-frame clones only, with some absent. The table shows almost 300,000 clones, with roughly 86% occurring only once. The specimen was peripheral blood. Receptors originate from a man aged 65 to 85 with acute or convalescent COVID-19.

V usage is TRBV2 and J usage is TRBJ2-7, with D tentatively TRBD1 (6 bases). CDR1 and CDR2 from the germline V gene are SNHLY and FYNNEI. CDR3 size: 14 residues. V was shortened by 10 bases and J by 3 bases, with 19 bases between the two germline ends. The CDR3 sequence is CATQLQGGDYEQYF. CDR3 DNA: TGTGCCACCCAGCTACAGGGTGGGGACTACGAGCAGTACTTC.

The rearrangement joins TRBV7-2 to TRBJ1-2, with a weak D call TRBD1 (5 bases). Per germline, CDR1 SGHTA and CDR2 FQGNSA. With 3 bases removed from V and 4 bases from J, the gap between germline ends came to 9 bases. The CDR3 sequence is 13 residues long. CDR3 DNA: TGTGCCAGCAGCTTGGACATCTCCTATGGCTACACCTTC. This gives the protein CASSLDISYGYTF.

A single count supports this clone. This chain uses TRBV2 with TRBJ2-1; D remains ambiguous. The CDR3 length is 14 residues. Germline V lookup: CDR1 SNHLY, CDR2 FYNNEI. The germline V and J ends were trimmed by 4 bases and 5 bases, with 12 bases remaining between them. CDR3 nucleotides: TGTGCCAGCAGTGCCGCGCCAATAAACAATGAGCAGTTCTTC. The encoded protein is CASSAAPINNEQFF. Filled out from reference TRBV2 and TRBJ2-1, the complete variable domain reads EPEVTQTPSHQVTQMGQEVILRCVPISNHLYFYWYRQILGQKVEFLVSFYNNEISEKSEIFDDQFSVERPDGSNFTLKIRSTKLEDSAMYFCASSAAPINNEQFFGPGTRLTVL.

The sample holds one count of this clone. As DNA, the CDR3 is TGCGCCAGCAGTGGGCCTCTCAGCAAGCGGGATAACAATGAGCAGTTCTTC. Residues: CASSGPLSKRDNNEQFF. This chain connects TRBV5-1 to TRBJ2-1; 7 bases are shared with TRBD2. Trimming at V came to 5 bases and at J to 5 bases, leaving 16 bases not matched to a gene. The germline CDR1 and CDR2 sequences are SGHRS and YFSETQ. The CDR3 totals 17 residues.

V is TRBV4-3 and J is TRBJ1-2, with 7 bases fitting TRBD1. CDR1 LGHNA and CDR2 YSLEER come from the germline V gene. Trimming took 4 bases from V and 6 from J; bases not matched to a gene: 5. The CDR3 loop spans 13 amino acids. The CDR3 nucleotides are TGCGCCAGCAGCCGAGTGACAGGGAATGGCTACACCTTC. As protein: CASSRVTGNGYTF.

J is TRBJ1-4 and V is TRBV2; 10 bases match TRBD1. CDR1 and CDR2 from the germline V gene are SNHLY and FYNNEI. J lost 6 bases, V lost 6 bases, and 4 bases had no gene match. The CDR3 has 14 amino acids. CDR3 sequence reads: CASSGGTGDEKLFF. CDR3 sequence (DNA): TGTGCCAGCAGCGGGGGGACAGGGGATGAAAAACTGTTTTTT.

This CDR3 reads CAISEYGTGNNEQFF. CDR3 bases: TGTGCCATCAGTGAGTATGGGACAGGTAACAATGAGCAGTTCTTC. This chain links TRBV10-3 with TRBJ2-1; 8 positions match TRBD1. The germline gives CDR1 ENHRY, CDR2 SYGVKD. Trimming at V came to 1 base and at J to 5 bases, leaving 4 bases not matched to a gene. This CDR3 comprises 15 residues.

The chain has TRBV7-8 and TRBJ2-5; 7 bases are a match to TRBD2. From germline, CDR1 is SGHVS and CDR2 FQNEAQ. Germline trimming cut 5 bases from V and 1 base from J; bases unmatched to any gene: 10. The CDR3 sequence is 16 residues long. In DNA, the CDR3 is TGTGCCAGCAGCCAACCCCGGACTAGTGGCCAAGAGACCCAGTACTTC. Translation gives CASSQPRTSGQETQYF.

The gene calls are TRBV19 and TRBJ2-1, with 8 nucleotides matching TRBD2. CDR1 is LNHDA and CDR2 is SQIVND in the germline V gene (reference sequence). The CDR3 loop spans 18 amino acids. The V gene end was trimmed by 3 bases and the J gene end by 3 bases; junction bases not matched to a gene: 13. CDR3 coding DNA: TGTGCCAGTAGTATTGGATTTCTAACGGGAGGGGTCTACAATGAGCAGTTCTTC. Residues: CASSIGFLTGGVYNEQFF.

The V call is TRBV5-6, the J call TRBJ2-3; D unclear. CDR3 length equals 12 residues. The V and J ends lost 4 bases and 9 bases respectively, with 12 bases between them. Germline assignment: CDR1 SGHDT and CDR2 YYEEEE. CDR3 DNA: TGTGCCAGCAGCAGTTATAGCCAAACGCAGTATTTT. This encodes CASSSYSQTQYF. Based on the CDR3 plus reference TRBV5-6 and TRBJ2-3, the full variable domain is DAGVTQSPTHLIKTRGQQVTLRCSPKSGHDTVSWYQQALGQGPQFIFQYYEEEERQRGNFPDRFSGHQFPNYSSELNVNALLLGDSALYLCASSSYSQTQYFGPGTRLTVL.

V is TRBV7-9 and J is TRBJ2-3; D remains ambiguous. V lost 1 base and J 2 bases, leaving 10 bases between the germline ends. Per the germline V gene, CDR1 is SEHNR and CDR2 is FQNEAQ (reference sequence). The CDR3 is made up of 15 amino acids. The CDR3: CASSLGGKLTDTQYF. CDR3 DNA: TGTGCCAGCAGCTTAGGCGGAAAACTCACAGATACGCAGTATTTT.

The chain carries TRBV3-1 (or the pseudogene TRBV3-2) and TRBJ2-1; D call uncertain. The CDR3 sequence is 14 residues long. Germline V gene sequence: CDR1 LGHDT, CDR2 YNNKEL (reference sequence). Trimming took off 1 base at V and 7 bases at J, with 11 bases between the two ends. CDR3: CASSQGPGRNEQFF. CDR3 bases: TGTGCCAGCAGCCAAGGTCCGGGTAGGAATGAGCAGTTCTTC.

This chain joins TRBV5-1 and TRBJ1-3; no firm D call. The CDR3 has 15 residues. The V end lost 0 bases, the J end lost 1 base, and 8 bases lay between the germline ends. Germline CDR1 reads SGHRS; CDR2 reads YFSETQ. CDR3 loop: CASSLEGESGNTIYF. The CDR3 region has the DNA TGCGCCAGCAGCTTGGAGGGAGAGTCTGGAAACACCATATATTTT.

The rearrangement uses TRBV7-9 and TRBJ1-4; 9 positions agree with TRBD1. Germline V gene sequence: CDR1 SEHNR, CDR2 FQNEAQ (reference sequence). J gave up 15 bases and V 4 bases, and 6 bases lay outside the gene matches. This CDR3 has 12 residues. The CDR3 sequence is CASSSGQGFVFF. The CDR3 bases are TGTGCCAGCAGCTCGGGACAGGGATTCGTGTTTTTT.

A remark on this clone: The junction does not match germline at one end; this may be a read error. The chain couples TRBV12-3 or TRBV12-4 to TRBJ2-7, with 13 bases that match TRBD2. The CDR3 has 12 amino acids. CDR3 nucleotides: TGTGCCAGCAGTCCGGGGACTAGCGGGGCCTTATTC. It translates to CASSPGTSGALF.

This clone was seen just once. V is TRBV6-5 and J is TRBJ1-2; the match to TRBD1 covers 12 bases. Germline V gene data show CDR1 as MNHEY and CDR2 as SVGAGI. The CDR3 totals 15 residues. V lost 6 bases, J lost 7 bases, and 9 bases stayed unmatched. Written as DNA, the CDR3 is TGTGCCAGCAGCCCGACCGGGACAGGGGGCGTTGGCTACACCTTC. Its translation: CASSPTGTGGVGYTF.

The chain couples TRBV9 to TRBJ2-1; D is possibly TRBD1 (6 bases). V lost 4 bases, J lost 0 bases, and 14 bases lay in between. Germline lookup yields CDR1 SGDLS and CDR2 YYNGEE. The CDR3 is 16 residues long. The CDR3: CASSIKTGLSYNEQFF. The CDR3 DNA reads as TGTGCCAGCAGCATCAAGACAGGTCTCTCCTACAATGAGCAGTTCTTC. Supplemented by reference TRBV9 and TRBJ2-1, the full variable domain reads DSGVTQTPKHLITATGQRVTLRCSPRSGDLSVYWYQQSLDQGLQFLIQYYNGEERAKGNILERFSAQQFPDLHSELNLSSLELGDSALYFCASSIKTGLSYNEQFFGPGTRLTVL.

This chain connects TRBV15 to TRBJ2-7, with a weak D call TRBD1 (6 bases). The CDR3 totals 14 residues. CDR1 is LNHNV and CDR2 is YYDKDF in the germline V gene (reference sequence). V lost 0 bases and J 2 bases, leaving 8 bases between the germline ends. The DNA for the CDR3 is TGTGCCACCAGCAGAGATGAGGGGGCCTACGAGCAGTACTTC. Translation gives CATSRDEGAYEQYF.